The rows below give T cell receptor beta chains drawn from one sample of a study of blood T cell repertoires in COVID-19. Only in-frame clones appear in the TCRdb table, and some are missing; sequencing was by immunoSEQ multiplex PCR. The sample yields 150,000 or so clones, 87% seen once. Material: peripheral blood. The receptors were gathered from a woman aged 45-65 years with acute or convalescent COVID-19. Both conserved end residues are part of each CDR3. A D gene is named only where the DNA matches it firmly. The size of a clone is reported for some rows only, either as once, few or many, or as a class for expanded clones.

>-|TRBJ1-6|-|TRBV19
CASTPSTAQGGGVHF
TGTGCCAGTACTCCCTCCACAGCCCAGGGAGGGGGAGTCCACTTT
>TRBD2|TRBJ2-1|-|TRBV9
CASSVRLAGTYNEQFF
TGTGCCAGCAGCGTGCGCCTAGCGGGTACCTACAATGAGCAGTTCTTC
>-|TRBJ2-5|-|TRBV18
CASSQGQGETQYF
TGTGCCAGCTCACAAGGGCAGGGTGAGACCCAGTACTTC
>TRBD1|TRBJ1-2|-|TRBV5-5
CASSTRQGDQDGYTF
TGTGCCAGCAGCACCAGACAGGGGGACCAGGATGGCTACACCTTC
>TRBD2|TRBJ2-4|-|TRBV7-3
CASSASGGAQNIQYF
TGTGCCAGCAGCGCAAGCGGGGGGGCCCAGAACATTCAGTACTTC
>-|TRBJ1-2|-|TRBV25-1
CASTPNGGLRGYTF
TGTGCCAGCACTCCTAACGGGGGACTGAGGGGCTACACCTTC
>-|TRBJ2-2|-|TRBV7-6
CASSSLAQNTGELFF
TGTGCCAGCAGCTCCTTAGCGCAGAACACCGGGGAGCTGTTTTTT
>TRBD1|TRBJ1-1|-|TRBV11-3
CASSVRTGGNTEAFF
TGTGCCAGCAGCGTACGGACAGGGGGGAACACTGAAGCTTTCTTT
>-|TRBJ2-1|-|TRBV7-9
CASSSLAGYNEQFF
TGTGCCAGCAGCTCACTTGCGGGATACAATGAGCAGTTCTTC
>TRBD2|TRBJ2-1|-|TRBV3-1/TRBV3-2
CASRTTSGRYNEQFF
TGTGCCAGCAGAACGACTAGCGGGAGGTACAATGAGCAGTTCTTC
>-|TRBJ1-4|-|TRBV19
CASSRGPNEKLFF
TGTGCCAGTAGCCGAGGTCCTAATGAAAAACTGTTTTTT
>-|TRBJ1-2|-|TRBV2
CASSEISGNYGYTF
TGTGCCAGCAGTGAGATAAGCGGGAACTATGGCTACACCTTC
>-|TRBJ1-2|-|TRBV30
CAWALLGSGYTF
TGTGCCTGGGCCTTGTTGGGGAGCGGCTACACCTTC
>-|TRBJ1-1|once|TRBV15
CATARPGQMNTEAFF
TGTGCCACCGCAAGGCCCGGACAGATGAACACTGAAGCTTTCTTT
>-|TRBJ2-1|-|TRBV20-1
CSAIPRNEQFF
TGCAGTGCTATACCCAGGAATGAGCAGTTCTTC
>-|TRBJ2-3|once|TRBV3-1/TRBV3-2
CASKGSASRGADTQYF
TGTGCCAGCAAAGGAAGTGCAAGCCGCGGGGCAGATACGCAGTATTTT
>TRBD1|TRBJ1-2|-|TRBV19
CASSRQGIYGYTF
TGTGCCAGTAGTAGACAGGGGATCTATGGCTACACCTTC
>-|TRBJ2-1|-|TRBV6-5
CASSYSIPAQYNEQFF
TGTGCCAGCAGTTACTCGATACCGGCACAGTACAATGAGCAGTTCTTC
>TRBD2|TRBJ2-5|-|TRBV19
CASTLTSGLQETQYF
TGTGCCAGTACCCTGACTAGCGGGCTCCAAGAGACCCAGTACTTC
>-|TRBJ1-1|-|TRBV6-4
CASSVRENTEAFF
TGTGCCAGCAGTGTGAGGGAGAACACTGAAGCTTTCTTT
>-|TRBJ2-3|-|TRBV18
CASSGGDTQYF
TGTGCCAGCTCGGGGGGAGATACGCAGTATTTT
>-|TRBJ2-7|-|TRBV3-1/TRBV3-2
CASSQDGRGYEQYF
TGTGCCAGCAGCCAAGATGGGCGGGGATACGAGCAGTACTTC
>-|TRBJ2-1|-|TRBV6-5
CASRPPLVPNEQFF
TGTGCCAGCAGGCCACCCCTAGTGCCCAATGAGCAGTTCTTC
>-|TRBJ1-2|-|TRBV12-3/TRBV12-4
CASSSYSYGYTF
TGTGCCAGCAGTTCCTACAGCTATGGCTACACCTTC
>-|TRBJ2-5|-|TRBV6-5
CASSLPDERETQYF
TGTGCCAGCAGCCTCCCTGACGAGAGGGAGACCCAGTACTTC
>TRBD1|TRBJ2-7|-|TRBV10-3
CASQGVGPFYEQYF
TGTGCCTCCCAGGGGGTCGGTCCTTTCTACGAGCAGTACTTC
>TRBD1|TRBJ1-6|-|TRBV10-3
CATSRGESPLHF
TGTGCCACCTCCAGGGGGGAGTCACCCCTCCACTTT
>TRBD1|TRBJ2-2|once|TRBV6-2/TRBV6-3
CASSYWAPGTGGVGELFF
TGTGCCAGCAGTTACTGGGCCCCCGGGACAGGGGGCGTGGGGGAGCTGTTTTTT
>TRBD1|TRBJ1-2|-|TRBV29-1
CSVERGTGVGYTF
TGCAGCGTTGAAAGAGGGACAGGGGTTGGCTACACCTTC
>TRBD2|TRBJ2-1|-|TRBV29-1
CSVERPSGGQEQFF
TGCAGCGTTGAACGACCTAGCGGGGGGCAAGAGCAGTTCTTC
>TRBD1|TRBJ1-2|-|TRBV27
CASSLYLQGPISGYTF
TGTGCCAGCAGTTTATATCTACAGGGGCCGATTTCTGGCTACACCTTC
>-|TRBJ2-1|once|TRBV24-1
CATSDPSHSSYNEQFF
TGTGCCACCAGTGACCCTAGCCATTCCTCCTACAATGAGCAGTTCTTC
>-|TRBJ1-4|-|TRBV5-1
CASREGFNEKLFF
TGCGCCAGCAGGGAGGGGTTTAATGAAAAACTGTTTTTT
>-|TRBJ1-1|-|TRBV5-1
CASSLRAAMNTEAFF
TGCGCCAGCAGCTTACGAGCCGCAATGAACACTGAAGCTTTCTTT
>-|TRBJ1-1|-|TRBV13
CASSLAGGTEAFF
TGTGCCAGCAGCCTGGCCGGGGGGACTGAAGCTTTCTTT
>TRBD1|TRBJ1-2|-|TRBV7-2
CASSRGQGAWGYTF
TGTGCCAGCAGCAGGGGTCAGGGGGCTTGGGGCTACACCTTC
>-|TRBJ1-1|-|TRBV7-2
CASSLELRESTEAFF
TGTGCCAGCAGCTTAGAGTTAAGGGAGAGCACTGAAGCTTTCTTT
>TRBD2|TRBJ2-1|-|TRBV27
CASSPRLAGGINEQFF
TGTGCCAGCAGTCCGAGGCTAGCGGGGGGGATAAATGAGCAGTTCTTC
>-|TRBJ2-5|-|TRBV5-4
CASSLGGLWETQYF
TGTGCCAGCAGCTTGGGGGGGCTGTGGGAGACCCAGTACTTC
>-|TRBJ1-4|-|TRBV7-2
CASSLHRSNEKLFF
TGTGCCAGCAGCTTACACAGATCTAATGAAAAACTGTTTTTT
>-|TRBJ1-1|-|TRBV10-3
CAIMLFEGYKNTEAFF
TGTGCCATCATGCTCTTTGAGGGTTACAAGAACACTGAAGCTTTCTTT
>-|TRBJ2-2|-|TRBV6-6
CASSYSGRGNTGELFF
TGTGCCAGCAGTTACTCCGGCAGGGGGAACACCGGGGAGCTGTTTTTT
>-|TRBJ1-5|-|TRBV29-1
CSVEETQGGTGPQHF
TGCAGCGTTGAAGAGACGCAGGGAGGAACGGGGCCCCAGCATTTT
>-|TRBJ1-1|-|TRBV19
CASSFRDTQEAFF
TGTGCCAGTAGTTTTCGGGACACCCAAGAAGCTTTCTTT